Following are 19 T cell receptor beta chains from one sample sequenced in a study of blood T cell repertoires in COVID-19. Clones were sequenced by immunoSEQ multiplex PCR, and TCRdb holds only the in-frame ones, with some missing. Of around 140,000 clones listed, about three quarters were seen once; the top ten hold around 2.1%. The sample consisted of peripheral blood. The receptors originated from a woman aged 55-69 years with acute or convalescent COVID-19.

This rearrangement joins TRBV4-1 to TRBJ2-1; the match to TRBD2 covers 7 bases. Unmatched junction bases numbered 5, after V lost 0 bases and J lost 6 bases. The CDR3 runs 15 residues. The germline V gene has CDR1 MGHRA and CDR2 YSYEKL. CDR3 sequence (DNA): TGCGCCAGCAGCCAAGAATTAAGGACTAGCAATGAGCAGTTCTTC. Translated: CASSQELRTSNEQFF.

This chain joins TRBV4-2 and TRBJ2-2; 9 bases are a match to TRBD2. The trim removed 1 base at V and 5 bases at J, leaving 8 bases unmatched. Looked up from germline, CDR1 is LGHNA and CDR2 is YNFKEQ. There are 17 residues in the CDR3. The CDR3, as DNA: TGTGCCAGCAGCCAAGCCCTGGGCGGGAGGGAAACCGGGGAGCTGTTTTTT. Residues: CASSQALGGRETGELFF.

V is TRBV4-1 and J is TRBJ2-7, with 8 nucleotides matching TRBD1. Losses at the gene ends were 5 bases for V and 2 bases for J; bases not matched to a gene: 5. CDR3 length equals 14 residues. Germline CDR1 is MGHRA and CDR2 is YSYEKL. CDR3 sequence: CASSARTGTYEQYF. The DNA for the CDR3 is TGCGCCAGCAGCGCCCGGACAGGGACCTACGAGCAGTACTTC.

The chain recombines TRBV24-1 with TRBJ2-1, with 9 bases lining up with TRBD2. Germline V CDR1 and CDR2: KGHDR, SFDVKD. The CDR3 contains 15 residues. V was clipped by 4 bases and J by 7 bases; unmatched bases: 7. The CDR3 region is CATSDSSGRRNEQFF. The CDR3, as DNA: TGTGCCACCAGTGACTCAAGCGGGAGGAGGAATGAGCAGTTCTTC.

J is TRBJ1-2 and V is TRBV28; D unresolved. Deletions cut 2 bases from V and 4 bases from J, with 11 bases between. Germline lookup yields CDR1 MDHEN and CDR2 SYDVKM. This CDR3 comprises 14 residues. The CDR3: CASSLQSYPYGYTF. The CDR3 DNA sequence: TGTGCCAGCAGTTTACAAAGCTATCCCTATGGCTACACCTTC.

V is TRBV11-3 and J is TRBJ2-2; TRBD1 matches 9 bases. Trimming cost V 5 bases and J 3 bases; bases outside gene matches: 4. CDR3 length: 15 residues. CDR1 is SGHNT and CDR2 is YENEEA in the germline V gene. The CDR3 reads CASSPRDRDTGELFF. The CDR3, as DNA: TGTGCCAGCAGCCCCCGGGACAGGGACACCGGGGAGCTGTTTTTT.

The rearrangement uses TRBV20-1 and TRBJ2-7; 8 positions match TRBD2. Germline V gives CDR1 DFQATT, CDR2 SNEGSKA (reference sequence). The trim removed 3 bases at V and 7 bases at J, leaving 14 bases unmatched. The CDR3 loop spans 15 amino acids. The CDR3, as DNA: TGCAGTGCTAGTTCAGGACCCGGGACTAGTGGTGAGCAGTACTTC. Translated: CSASSGPGTSGEQYF.

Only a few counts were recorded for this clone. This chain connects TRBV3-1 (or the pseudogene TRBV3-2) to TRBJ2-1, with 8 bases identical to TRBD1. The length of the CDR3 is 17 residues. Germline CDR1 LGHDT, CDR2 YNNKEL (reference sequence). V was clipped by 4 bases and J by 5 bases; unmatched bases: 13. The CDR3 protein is CASSRWGSQGANNEQFF. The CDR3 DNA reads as TGTGCCAGCAGCCGGTGGGGATCTCAGGGGGCGAACAATGAGCAGTTCTTC.

The CDR3 sequence is CASSQDWDLAAHYF. The CDR3 nucleotides read TGTGCCAGCAGCCAAGACTGGGATCTAGCGGCCCACTACTTC. J is TRBJ2-4 and V is TRBV7-2; 7 nucleotides agree with TRBD2. The V gene's germline CDR1 is SGHTA and CDR2 FQGNSA. The CDR3 sequence is 14 residues long. The ends lost 5 bases at V and 16 bases at J; junction bases unmatched: 17. The whole variable domain, filled in from reference TRBV7-2 and TRBJ2-4, reads GAGVSQSPSNKVTEKGKDVELRCDPISGHTALYWYRQSLGQGLEFLIYFQGNSAPDKSGLPSDRFSAERTGGSVSTLTIQRTQQEDSAVYLCASSQDWDLAAHYFGAGTRLSVL.

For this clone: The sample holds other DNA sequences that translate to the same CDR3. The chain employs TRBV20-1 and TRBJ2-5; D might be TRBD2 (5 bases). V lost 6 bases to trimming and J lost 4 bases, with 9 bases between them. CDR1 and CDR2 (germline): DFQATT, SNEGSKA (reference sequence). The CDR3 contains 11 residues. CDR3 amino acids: CSAGAGETQYF. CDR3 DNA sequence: TGCAGTGCGGGAGCCGGAGAGACCCAGTACTTC.

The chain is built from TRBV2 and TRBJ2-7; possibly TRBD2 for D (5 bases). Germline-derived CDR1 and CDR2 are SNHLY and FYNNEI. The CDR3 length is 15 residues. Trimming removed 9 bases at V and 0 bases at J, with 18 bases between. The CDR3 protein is CASVEVALSSYEQYF. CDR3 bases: TGTGCCAGTGTCGAAGTAGCGCTGAGCTCCTACGAGCAGTACTTC. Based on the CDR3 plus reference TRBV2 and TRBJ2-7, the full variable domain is EPEVTQTPSHQVTQMGQEVILRCVPISNHLYFYWYRQILGQKVEFLVSFYNNEISEKSEIFDDQFSVERPDGSNFTLKIRSTKLEDSAMYFCASVEVALSSYEQYFGPGTRLTVT.

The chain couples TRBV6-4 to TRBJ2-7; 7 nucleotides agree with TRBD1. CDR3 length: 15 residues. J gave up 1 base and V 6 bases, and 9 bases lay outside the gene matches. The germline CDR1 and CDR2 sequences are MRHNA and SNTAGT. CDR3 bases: TGTGCCAGCAGCCCCGACAGGGCCCGTTCCTACGAGCAGTACTTC. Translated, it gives CASSPDRARSYEQYF.

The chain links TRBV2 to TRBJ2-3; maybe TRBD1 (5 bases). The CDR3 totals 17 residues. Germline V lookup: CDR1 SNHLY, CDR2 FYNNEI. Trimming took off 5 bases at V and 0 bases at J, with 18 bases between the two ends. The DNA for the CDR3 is TGTGCCAGCAGTCCTGACAGTAACTTTAAGAGCACAGATACGCAGTATTTT. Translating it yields CASSPDSNFKSTDTQYF.

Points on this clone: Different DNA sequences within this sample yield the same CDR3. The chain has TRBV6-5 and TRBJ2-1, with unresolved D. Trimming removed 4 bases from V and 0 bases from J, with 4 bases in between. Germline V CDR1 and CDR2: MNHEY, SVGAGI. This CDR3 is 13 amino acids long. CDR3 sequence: CASSSSSYNEQFF. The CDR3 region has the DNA TGTGCCAGCAGTTCTTCCTCCTACAATGAGCAGTTCTTC.

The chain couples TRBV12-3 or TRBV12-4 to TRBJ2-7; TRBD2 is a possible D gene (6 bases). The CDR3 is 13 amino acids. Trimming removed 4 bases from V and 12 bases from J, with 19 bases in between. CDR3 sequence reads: CASSWGVREAVYF. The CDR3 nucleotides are TGTGCCAGCAGTTGGGGGGTCCGGGAAGCGGTGTACTTC.

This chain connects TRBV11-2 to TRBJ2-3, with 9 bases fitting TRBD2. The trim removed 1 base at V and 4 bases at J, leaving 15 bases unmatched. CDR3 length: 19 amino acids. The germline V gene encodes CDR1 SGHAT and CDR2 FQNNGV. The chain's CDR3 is CASSLVGLAGILNPDTQYF. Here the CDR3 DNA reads TGTGCCAGCAGCTTAGTAGGCCTAGCGGGAATCTTAAATCCAGATACGCAGTATTTT.

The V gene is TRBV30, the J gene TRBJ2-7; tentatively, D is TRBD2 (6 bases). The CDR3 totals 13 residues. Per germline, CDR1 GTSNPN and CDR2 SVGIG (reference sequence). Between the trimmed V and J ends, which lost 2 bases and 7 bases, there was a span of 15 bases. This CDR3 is CAWSLGGLREQYF. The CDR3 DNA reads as TGTGCCTGGAGTCTCGGGGGACTGAGGGAGCAGTACTTC.

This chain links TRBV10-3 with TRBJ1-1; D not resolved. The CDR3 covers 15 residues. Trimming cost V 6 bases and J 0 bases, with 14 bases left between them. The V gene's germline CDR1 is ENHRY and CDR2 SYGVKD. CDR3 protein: CAIRVALSMNTEAFF. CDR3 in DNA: TGTGCCATCAGGGTAGCCCTCTCAATGAACACTGAAGCTTTCTTT.

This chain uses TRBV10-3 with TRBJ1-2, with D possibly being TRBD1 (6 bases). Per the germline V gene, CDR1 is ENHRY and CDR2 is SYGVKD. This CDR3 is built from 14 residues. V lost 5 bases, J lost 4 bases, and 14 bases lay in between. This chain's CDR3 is CAISFDRTRYGYTF. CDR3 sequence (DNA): TGTGCCATCAGTTTCGACAGGACCCGCTATGGCTACACCTTC.